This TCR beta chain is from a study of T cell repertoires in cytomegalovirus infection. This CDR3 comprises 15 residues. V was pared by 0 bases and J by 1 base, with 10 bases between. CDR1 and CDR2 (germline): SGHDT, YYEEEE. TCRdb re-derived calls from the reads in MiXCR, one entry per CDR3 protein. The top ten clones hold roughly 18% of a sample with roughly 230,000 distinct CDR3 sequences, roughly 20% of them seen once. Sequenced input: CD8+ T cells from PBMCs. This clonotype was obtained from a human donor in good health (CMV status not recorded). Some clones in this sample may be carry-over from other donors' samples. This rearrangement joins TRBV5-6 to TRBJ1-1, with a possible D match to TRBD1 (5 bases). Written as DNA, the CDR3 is TGTGCCAGCAGCTTGGCCAACGGACAGAACACTGAAGCTTTCTTT. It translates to CASSLANGQNTEAFF. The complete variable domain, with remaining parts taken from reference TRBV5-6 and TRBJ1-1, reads DAGVTQSPTHLIKTRGQQVTLRCSPKSGHDTVSWYQQALGQGPQFIFQYYEEEERQRGNFPDRFSGHQFPNYSSELNVNALLLGDSALYLCASSLANGQNTEAFFGQGTRLTVV.